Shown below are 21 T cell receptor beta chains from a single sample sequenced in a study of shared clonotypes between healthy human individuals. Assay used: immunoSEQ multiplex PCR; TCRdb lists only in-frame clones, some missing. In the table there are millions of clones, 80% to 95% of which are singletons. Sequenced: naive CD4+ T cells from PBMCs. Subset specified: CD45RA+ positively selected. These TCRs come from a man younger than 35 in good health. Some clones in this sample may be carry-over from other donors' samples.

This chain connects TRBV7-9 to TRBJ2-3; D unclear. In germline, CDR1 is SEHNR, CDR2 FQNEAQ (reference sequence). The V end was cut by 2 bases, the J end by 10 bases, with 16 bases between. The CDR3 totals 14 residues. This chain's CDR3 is CASSLRLQVGPQYF. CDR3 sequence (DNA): TGTGCCAGCAGCTTAAGACTCCAGGTCGGGCCGCAGTATTTT.

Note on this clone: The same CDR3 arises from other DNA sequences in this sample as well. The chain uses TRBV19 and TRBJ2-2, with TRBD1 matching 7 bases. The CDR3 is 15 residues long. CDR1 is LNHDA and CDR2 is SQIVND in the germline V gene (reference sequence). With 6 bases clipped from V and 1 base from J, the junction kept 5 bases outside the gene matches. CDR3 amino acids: CASSFRTGNTGELFF. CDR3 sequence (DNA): TGTGCCAGTAGCTTTCGGACAGGGAACACCGGGGAGCTGTTTTTT.

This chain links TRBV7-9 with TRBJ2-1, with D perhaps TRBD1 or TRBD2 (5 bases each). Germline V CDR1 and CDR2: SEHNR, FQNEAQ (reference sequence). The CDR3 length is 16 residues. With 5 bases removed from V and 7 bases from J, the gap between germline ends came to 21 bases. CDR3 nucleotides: TGTGCCAGCAGCGGAGGCCCTAGGGGCTTTTTAAATGAGCAGTTCTTC. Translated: CASSGGPRGFLNEQFF. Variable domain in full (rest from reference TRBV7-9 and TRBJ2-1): DTGVSQNPRHKITKRGQNVTFRCDPISEHNRLYWYRQTLGQGPEFLTYFQNEAQLEKSRLLSDRFSAERPKGSFSTLEIQRTEQGDSAMYLCASSGGPRGFLNEQFFGPGTRLTVL.

The CDR3 spells CASSKGRSTGELFF. CDR3 sequence (DNA): TGTGCCAGCAGCAAAGGCAGGTCCACCGGGGAGCTGTTTTTT. The rearrangement links TRBV21-1 to TRBJ2-2; the table's D call of TRBD1 was not tested on the DNA. TRBV21-1 is a pseudogene segment. CDR3 length: 14 amino acids.

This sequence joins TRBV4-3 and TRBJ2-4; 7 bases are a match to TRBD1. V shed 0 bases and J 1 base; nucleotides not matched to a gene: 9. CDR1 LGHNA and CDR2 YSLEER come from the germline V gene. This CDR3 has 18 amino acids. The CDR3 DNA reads TGCGCCAGCAGCCAAGATCTCCGCCAGGGGGTGGCCAAAAACATTCAGTACTTC. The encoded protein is CASSQDLRQGVAKNIQYF.

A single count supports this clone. The DNA of the CDR3 is TGTGCCAGTAGTATGGGGTTGACAGTTTCCACAGATACGCAGTATTTT. This codes for CASSMGLTVSTDTQYF. The rearrangement links TRBV19 to TRBJ2-3, with D possibly matching TRBD1 (5 bases). The CDR3 consists of 16 residues. CDR1 is LNHDA, CDR2 SQIVND, per germline (reference sequence). Trimming removed 3 bases at V and 2 bases at J, with 15 bases between. The full variable domain, rest sourced from reference TRBV19 and TRBJ2-3, is DGGITQSPKYLFRKEGQNVTLSCEQNLNHDAMYWYRQDPGQGLRLIYYSQIVNDFQKGDIAEGYSVSREKKESFPLTVTSAQKNPTAFYLCASSMGLTVSTDTQYFGPGTRLTVL.

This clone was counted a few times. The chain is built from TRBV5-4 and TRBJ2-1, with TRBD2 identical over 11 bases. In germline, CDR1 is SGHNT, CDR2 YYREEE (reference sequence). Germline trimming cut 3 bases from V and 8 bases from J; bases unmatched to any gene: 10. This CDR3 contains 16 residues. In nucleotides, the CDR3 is TGTGCCAGCAGCTCAGCGACTAGCGGGAACCAGGATGAGCAGTTCTTC. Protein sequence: CASSSATSGNQDEQFF.

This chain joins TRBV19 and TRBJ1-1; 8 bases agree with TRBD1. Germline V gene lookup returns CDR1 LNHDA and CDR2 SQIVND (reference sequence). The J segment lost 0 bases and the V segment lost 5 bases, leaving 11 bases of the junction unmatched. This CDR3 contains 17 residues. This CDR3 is CASSPRQGSSLNTEAFF. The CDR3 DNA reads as TGTGCCAGTAGTCCACGACAGGGGTCATCTCTGAACACTGAAGCTTTCTTT. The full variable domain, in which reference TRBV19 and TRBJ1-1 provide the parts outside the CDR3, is DGGITQSPKYLFRKEGQNVTLSCEQNLNHDAMYWYRQDPGQGLRLIYYSQIVNDFQKGDIAEGYSVSREKKESFPLTVTSAQKNPTAFYLCASSPRQGSSLNTEAFFGQGTRLTVV.

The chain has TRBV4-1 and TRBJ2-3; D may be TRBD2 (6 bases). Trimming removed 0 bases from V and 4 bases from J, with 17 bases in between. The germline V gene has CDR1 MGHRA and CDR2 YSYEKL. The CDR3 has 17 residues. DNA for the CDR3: TGCGCCAGCAGCCAAGATCTTGGGCTAGCGACGGCAGATACGCAGTATTTT. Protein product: CASSQDLGLATADTQYF.

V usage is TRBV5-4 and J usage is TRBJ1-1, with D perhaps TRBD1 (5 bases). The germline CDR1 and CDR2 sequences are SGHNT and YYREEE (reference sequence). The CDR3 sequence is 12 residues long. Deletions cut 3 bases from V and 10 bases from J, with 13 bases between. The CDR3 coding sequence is TGTGCCAGCAGCTCACCCCAGGGACGAGCTTTCTTT. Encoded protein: CASSSPQGRAFF.

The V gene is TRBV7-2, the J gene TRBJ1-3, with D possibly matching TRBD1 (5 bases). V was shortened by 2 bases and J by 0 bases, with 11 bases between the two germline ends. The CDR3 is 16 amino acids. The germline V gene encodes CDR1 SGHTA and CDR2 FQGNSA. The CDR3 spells CASSLTQGVSGNTIYF. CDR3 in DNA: TGTGCCAGCAGCTTAACCCAGGGAGTCTCTGGAAACACCATATATTTT.

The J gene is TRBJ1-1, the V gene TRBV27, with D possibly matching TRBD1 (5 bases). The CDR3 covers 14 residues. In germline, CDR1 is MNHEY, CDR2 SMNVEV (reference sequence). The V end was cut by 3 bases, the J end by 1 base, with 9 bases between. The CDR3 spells CASSLTAKNTEAFF. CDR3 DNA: TGTGCCAGCAGTTTGACAGCAAAGAACACTGAAGCTTTCTTT.

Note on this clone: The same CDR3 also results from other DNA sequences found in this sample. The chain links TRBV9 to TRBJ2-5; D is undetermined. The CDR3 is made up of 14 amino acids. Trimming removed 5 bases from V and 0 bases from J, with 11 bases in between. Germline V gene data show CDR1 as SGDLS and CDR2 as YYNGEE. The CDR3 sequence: CASSVGPNQETQYF. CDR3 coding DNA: TGTGCCAGCAGTGTCGGGCCAAACCAAGAGACCCAGTACTTC.

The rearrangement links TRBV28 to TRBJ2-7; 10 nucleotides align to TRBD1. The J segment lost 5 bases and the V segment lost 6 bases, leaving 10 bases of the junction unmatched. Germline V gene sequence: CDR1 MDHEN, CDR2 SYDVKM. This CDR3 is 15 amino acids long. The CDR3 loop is CASSPAGTGVDEQYF. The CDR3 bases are TGTGCCAGCAGCCCTGCCGGGACAGGGGTAGACGAGCAGTACTTC.

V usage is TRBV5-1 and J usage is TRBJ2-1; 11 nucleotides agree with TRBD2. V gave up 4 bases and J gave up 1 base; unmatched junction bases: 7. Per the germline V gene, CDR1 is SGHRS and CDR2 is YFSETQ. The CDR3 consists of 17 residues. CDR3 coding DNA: TGCGCCAGCAGCACCGCGCCTAGCGGGAGGTCCTACAATGAGCAGTTCTTC. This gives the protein CASSTAPSGRSYNEQFF. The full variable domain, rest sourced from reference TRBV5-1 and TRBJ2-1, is KAGVTQTPRYLIKTRGQQVTLSCSPISGHRSVSWYQQTPGQGLQFLFEYFSETQRNKGNFPGRFSGRQFSNSRSEMNVSTLELGDSALYLCASSTAPSGRSYNEQFFGPGTRLTVL.

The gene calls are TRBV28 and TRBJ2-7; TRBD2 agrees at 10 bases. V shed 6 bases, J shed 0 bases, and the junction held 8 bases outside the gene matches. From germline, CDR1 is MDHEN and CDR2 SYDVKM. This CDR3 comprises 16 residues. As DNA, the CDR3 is TGTGCCAGCAGCCAAAGAGCGGGAGGGAGCTCCTACGAGCAGTACTTC. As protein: CASSQRAGGSSYEQYF.

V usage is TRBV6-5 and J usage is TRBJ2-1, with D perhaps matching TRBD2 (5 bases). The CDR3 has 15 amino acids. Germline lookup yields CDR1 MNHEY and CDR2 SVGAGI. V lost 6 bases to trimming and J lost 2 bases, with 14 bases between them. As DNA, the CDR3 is TGTGCCAGCAGAGAAACTAGTTCTACCTACAATGAGCAGTTCTTC. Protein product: CASRETSSTYNEQFF.

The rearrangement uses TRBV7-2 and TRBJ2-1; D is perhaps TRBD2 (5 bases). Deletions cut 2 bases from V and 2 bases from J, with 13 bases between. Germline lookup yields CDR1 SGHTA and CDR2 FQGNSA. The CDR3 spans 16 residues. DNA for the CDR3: TGTGCCAGCAGCTTAAACAGCGGCCTCCCCTACAATGAGCAGTTCTTC. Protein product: CASSLNSGLPYNEQFF.

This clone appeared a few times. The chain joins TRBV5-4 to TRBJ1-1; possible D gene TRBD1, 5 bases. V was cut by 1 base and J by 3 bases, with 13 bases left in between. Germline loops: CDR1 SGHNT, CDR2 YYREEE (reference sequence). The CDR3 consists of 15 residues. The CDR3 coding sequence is TGTGCCAGCAGCTTGAGGCAGGGTCGTGACACTGAAGCTTTCTTT. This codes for CASSLRQGRDTEAFF.

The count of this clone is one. The CDR3 DNA sequence: TGTGCCAGCAGCGTTGCGGCAGCACTTGTCTACGAGCAGTACTTC. Residues: CASSVAAALVYEQYF. The chain joins TRBV9 to TRBJ2-7; D gene ambiguous. The CDR3 contains 15 residues. CDR1 is SGDLS, CDR2 YYNGEE, per germline. Trimming pared 2 bases from V and 3 bases from J, leaving 15 bases between.

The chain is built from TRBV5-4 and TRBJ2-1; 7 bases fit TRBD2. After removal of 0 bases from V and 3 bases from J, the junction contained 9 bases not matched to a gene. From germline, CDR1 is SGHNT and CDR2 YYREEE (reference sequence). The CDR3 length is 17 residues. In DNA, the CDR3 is TGTGCCAGCAGCTTGGACGGGGGGAGCTATGTCTACAATGAGCAGTTCTTC. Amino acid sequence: CASSLDGGSYVYNEQFF.